The 27 T cell receptor beta chains listed next were all sequenced from one sample in a study of cytomegalovirus exposure and HLA in healthy donors. The PCR used 60 Vbeta and 13 Jbeta primers. Sequenced by immunoSEQ multiplex PCR; TCRdb stores in-frame clones only, minus some. Of about 140,000 clones listed, 70% to 75% are singletons. Material for sequencing was PBMCs. These receptors were obtained from a woman aged 25-40 years in good health and CMV-seronegative.

The J gene is TRBJ2-5, the V gene TRBV5-1; 7 bases line up with TRBD2. The junction had 4 bases not matched to a gene; V was cut back by 0 bases and J by 5 bases. The CDR3 extends over 14 amino acids. Germline assignment: CDR1 SGHRS and CDR2 YFSETQ. The CDR3: CASSLGGGWETQYF. For the CDR3, the DNA is TGCGCCAGCAGCTTGGGCGGGGGATGGGAGACCCAGTACTTC.

The chain joins TRBV9 to TRBJ2-3, with a tentative D call TRBD1 (6 bases). V lost 9 bases and J 7 bases, leaving 18 bases between the germline ends. Looked up from germline, CDR1 is SGDLS and CDR2 is YYNGEE. The CDR3 covers 13 residues. The CDR3 is CATARGFGNTQYF. CDR3 coding DNA: TGTGCCACTGCGAGGGGGTTCGGAAATACGCAGTATTTT.

The chain is built from TRBV27 and TRBJ1-2, with TRBD1 matching 10 bases. This CDR3 is built from 14 residues. Germline trimming cut 5 bases from V and 7 bases from J; bases unmatched to any gene: 7. The V gene's germline CDR1 is MNHEY and CDR2 SMNVEV (reference sequence). Here the CDR3 DNA reads TGTGCCAGCAGTCCCGACAGGGGGCGGCGTGGCTACACCTTC. This translates into CASSPDRGRRGYTF.

This clone came up once. The rearrangement joins TRBV27 to TRBJ2-3; no reliable D call. This CDR3 has 14 residues. Trimming removed 2 bases at V and 3 bases at J, with 9 bases between. The germline V gene encodes CDR1 MNHEY and CDR2 SMNVEV (reference sequence). CDR3 coding DNA: TGTGCCAGCAGTTTACTAGGATTTACAGATACGCAGTATTTT. This gives the protein CASSLLGFTDTQYF.

This chain's CDR3 is CSVEDRGAGTGELFF. As DNA, the CDR3 is TGCAGCGTGGAGGACAGGGGGGCTGGAACCGGGGAGCTGTTTTTT. The chain is built from TRBV29-1 and TRBJ2-2, with TRBD1 matching over 10 bases. The germline V gene encodes CDR1 SQVTM and CDR2 ANQGSEA. This CDR3 is built from 15 residues. V dropped 6 bases and J dropped 5; count of bases not matched to a gene: 9.

The chain is built from TRBV28 and TRBJ2-7; D may be TRBD1 (6 bases). The CDR3 has 14 residues. In germline, CDR1 is MDHEN, CDR2 SYDVKM. The ends were cut back, 3 bases at V and 4 bases at J, with 13 bases in the middle. For the CDR3, the DNA is TGTGCCAGCAGTTTTACTGACAGGTCTTACGAGCAGTACTTC. This encodes CASSFTDRSYEQYF.

The rearrangement links TRBV7-2 to TRBJ2-3, with 7 bases that match TRBD1. Germline values: CDR1 SGHTA, CDR2 FQGNSA. Germline trimming cut 5 bases from V and 7 bases from J; bases unmatched to any gene: 21. The CDR3 is 18 residues long. CDR3 nucleotides: TGTGCCAGCAGCCCATCTCCCTCCACCGGGACAGCATCAAATACGCAGTATTTT. Residues: CASSPSPSTGTASNTQYF.

This chain joins TRBV7-9 and TRBJ2-5; 9 bases match TRBD1. With 5 bases clipped from V and 3 bases from J, the junction kept 4 bases outside the gene matches. The length of the CDR3 is 14 residues. Germline V gives CDR1 SEHNR, CDR2 FQNEAQ (reference sequence). In DNA form, the CDR3 reads TGTGCCAGCAGCCAGGGACAGGGAAAAGAGACCCAGTACTTC. Translating gives CASSQGQGKETQYF.

The chain uses TRBV7-3 and TRBJ2-6; a possible D gene is TRBD1 (6 bases). This CDR3 comprises 16 residues. Germline values: CDR1 SGHTA, CDR2 FQGTGA. The V gene lost 5 bases and the J gene lost 0 bases, with 11 bases spanning the gap. This CDR3 reads CASSVTGNSGANVLTF. The DNA of the CDR3 is TGTGCCAGCAGCGTCACAGGGAACTCTGGGGCCAACGTCCTGACTTTC.

The chain links TRBV11-2 to TRBJ1-2; 10 bases map to TRBD1. This CDR3 region has 13 residues. With V trimmed by 2 bases and J by 8 bases, 2 bases remained unmatched. Germline loops: CDR1 SGHAT, CDR2 FQNNGV. CDR3: CASSLSGQGGYTF. The CDR3 DNA is TGTGCCAGCAGCTTATCGGGACAGGGGGGCTACACCTTC. The variable domain in full, with the rest retrieved from reference TRBV11-2 and TRBJ1-2, is EAGVAQSPRYKIIEKRQSVAFWCNPISGHATLYWYQQILGQGPKLLIQFQNNGVVDDSQLPKDRFSAERLKGVDSTLKIQPAKLEDSAVYLCASSLSGQGGYTFGSGTRLTVV.

The rearrangement joins TRBV9 to TRBJ1-5; the match to TRBD1 covers 10 bases. The germline CDR1 and CDR2 sequences are SGDLS and YYNGEE. Losses at the gene ends were 0 bases for V and 1 base for J; bases not matched to a gene: 1. This CDR3 comprises 16 residues. CDR3 coding DNA: TGTGCCAGCAGCGTAGGGGGACAGGGGAGCAATCAGCCCCAGCATTTT. The encoded protein is CASSVGGQGSNQPQHF.

V gene TRBV5-1 combines with J gene TRBJ2-3; 9 bases are shared with TRBD1. This CDR3 contains 16 residues. CDR1 and CDR2 (germline): SGHRS, YFSETQ. After removal of 1 base from V and 4 bases from J, the junction contained 7 bases not matched to a gene. CDR3 region: CASSLKPGQGADTQYF. The CDR3 DNA follows: TGCGCCAGCAGCTTGAAGCCGGGACAGGGCGCAGATACGCAGTATTTT.

This clone showed up just once. The gene calls are TRBV28 and TRBJ2-1; D perhaps matches TRBD1 (6 bases). The germline V gene encodes CDR1 MDHEN and CDR2 SYDVKM. V was pared by 5 bases and J by 5 bases, with 16 bases between. There are 15 residues in the CDR3. The chain's CDR3 is CASSLGQSQDNEQFF. The CDR3 region has the DNA TGTGCCAGCAGTCTTGGACAGAGCCAAGACAATGAGCAGTTCTTC.

This clone was seen a few times. The chain has TRBV28 and TRBJ2-7, with 9 nucleotides matching TRBD1. After removal of 3 bases from V and 3 bases from J, the junction contained 6 bases not matched to a gene. The germline V gene has CDR1 MDHEN and CDR2 SYDVKM. This CDR3 region has 15 residues. The CDR3 spells CASSLPGDRVYEQYF. CDR3 DNA sequence: TGTGCCAGCAGTTTGCCCGGGGACAGGGTCTACGAGCAGTACTTC.

This chain uses TRBV6-6 with TRBJ2-7; 11 positions agree with TRBD1. After removal of 5 bases from V and 7 bases from J, the junction contained 10 bases not matched to a gene. Germline V CDR1 and CDR2: MNHNY, SVGAGI (reference sequence). The CDR3 has 15 amino acids. The CDR3 reads CASSGGQGALGEQYV. The CDR3 bases are TGTGCCAGCAGTGGCGGACAGGGGGCTTTGGGAGAGCAGTACGTC.

This chain links TRBV5-4 with TRBJ2-1; D gene unclear. The CDR3 has 12 amino acids. V was cut by 3 bases and J by 8 bases, with 9 bases left in between. Germline V gives CDR1 SGHNT, CDR2 YYREEE (reference sequence). CDR3 residues: CASSWAPDEQFF. CDR3 coding DNA: TGTGCCAGCAGCTGGGCCCCGGATGAGCAGTTCTTC.

The CDR3 nucleotides read TGTGCCAGCAGCCAGACAGTGATTGGCTACACCTTC. It yields the protein CASSQTVIGYTF. This chain uses TRBV7-8 with TRBJ1-2; a weak D match, TRBD1 (5 bases). There are 12 residues in the CDR3. Trimming took off 5 bases at V and 7 bases at J, with 11 bases between the two ends. Per germline, CDR1 SGHVS and CDR2 FQNEAQ.

The chain is built from TRBV12-5 and TRBJ2-3; a weak D match, TRBD1 (5 bases). The V and J ends lost 9 bases and 3 bases respectively, with 10 bases between them. This CDR3 is 12 amino acids long. Germline V lookup: CDR1 LGHNT, CDR2 FRNRAP. CDR3 coding DNA: TGTGCTAGCTCCAGGGATACAGATACGCAGTATTTT. Amino acid sequence: CASSRDTDTQYF.

This clone was found once. This chain connects TRBV19 to TRBJ2-6; 9 bases fit TRBD2. CDR3 length equals 17 residues. The V segment lost 1 base and the J segment 2 bases; nucleotides outside the gene matches: 3. Germline-derived CDR1 and CDR2 are LNHDA and SQIVND (reference sequence). Written as DNA, the CDR3 is TGTGCCAGTAGTATAGTGGGCGGGGGGGCTGGGGCCAACGTCCTGACTTTC. This codes for CASSIVGGGAGANVLTF. The variable domain in full, with the rest retrieved from reference TRBV19 and TRBJ2-6, is DGGITQSPKYLFRKEGQNVTLSCEQNLNHDAMYWYRQDPGQGLRLIYYSQIVNDFQKGDIAEGYSVSREKKESFPLTVTSAQKNPTAFYLCASSIVGGGAGANVLTFGAGSRLTVL.

A word on this clone: Other nucleotide sequences in the sample specify the same CDR3. Here the CDR3 reads CASSSTSTDTQYF. The CDR3 nucleotides are TGCGCCAGCAGCTCAACTAGCACAGATACGCAGTATTTT. This chain links TRBV5-1 with TRBJ2-3, with D hard to call. The CDR3 loop spans 13 amino acids. With 3 bases removed from V and 0 bases from J, the gap between germline ends came to 5 bases. Germline CDR1 is SGHRS and CDR2 is YFSETQ.

V and J are TRBV30 and TRBJ1-1, with 8 nucleotides matching TRBD1. Per germline, CDR1 GTSNPN and CDR2 SVGIG (reference sequence). The CDR3 is 15 amino acids. After removal of 5 bases from V and 0 bases from J, the junction contained 8 bases not matched to a gene. The DNA of the CDR3 is TGTGCCTGGGCAAGACAGGGGTCTTTGAACACTGAAGCTTTCTTT. As protein: CAWARQGSLNTEAFF.

This chain joins TRBV7-8 and TRBJ2-7; TRBD1 agrees at 9 bases. The CDR3 is 14 amino acids. The ends lost 7 bases at V and 3 bases at J; junction bases unmatched: 7. Germline V gene sequence: CDR1 SGHVS, CDR2 FQNEAQ. This chain's CDR3 is CASTRGTGIYEQYF. The CDR3 region has the DNA TGTGCCAGCACCCGAGGGACAGGGATCTACGAGCAGTACTTC.

This chain connects TRBV5-1 to TRBJ2-3; TRBD1 matches 7 bases. There are 16 residues in the CDR3. Germline loops: CDR1 SGHRS, CDR2 YFSETQ. V lost 4 bases, J lost 0 bases, and 8 bases stayed unmatched. The CDR3 is CASSGEQGHSTDTQYF. In DNA, the CDR3 is TGCGCCAGCAGCGGTGAACAGGGGCATAGCACAGATACGCAGTATTTT.

In this sample, this clone turned up a few times. The gene calls are TRBV9 and TRBJ2-1; 7 positions agree with TRBD2. The germline V gene encodes CDR1 SGDLS and CDR2 YYNGEE. This CDR3 has 17 residues. V trimming: 3 bases; J trimming: 1 base; junction bases outside the gene matches: 10. CDR3 in amino acids: CASSGEGKAESYNEQFF. The CDR3 DNA reads TGTGCCAGCAGCGGGGAGGGGAAGGCGGAGTCCTACAATGAGCAGTTCTTC.

V gene TRBV2 combines with J gene TRBJ2-5, with a tentative D call TRBD2 (5 bases). Germline V CDR1 and CDR2: SNHLY, FYNNEI. The CDR3 has 14 residues. The V end lost 7 bases, the J end lost 7 bases, and 19 bases lay between the germline ends. As DNA, the CDR3 is TGTGCCAGCAACGATGGCGGCCCTGAGGGGACCCAGTACTTC. Protein sequence: CASNDGGPEGTQYF.

The J gene is TRBJ2-3, the V gene TRBV7-2; D is possibly TRBD2 (5 bases). CDR3 length equals 14 residues. Germline V gene sequence: CDR1 SGHTA, CDR2 FQGNSA. Trimming shortened V by 5 bases and J by 6 bases, and 15 bases separated the two germline ends. Here the CDR3 reads CASSQLAAEDTQYF. CDR3 sequence (DNA): TGTGCCAGCAGCCAGCTAGCAGCTGAGGATACGCAGTATTTT.

This chain links TRBV11-3 with TRBJ2-1; 7 nucleotides align to TRBD2. V was pared by 0 bases and J by 5 bases, with 10 bases of the junction left unmatched. The CDR3 extends over 17 amino acids. Germline CDR1 reads SGHNT; CDR2 reads YENEEA. The DNA of the CDR3 is TGTGCCAGCAGCTTAGACCGCCGTGGGGGGGTTAACAATGAGCAGTTCTTC. Protein sequence: CASSLDRRGGVNNEQFF.